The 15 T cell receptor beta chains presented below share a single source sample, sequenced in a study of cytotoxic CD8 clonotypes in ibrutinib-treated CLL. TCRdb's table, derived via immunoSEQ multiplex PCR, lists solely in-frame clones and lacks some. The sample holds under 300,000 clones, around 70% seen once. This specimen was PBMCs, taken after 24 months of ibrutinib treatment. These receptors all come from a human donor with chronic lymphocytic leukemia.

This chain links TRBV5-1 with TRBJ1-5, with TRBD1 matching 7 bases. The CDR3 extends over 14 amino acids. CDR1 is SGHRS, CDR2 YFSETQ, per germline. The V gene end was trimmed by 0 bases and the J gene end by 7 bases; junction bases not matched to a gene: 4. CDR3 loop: CASSLAGGEQPQHF. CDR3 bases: TGCGCCAGCAGCTTGGCAGGGGGGGAGCAGCCCCAGCATTTT.

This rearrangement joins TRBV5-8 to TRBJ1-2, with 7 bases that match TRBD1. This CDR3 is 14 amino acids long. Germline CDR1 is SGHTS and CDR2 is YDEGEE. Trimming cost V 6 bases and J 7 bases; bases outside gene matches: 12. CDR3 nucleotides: TGTGCCAGCACCCTGCGAGGGGGCGGTTCTGGCTACACCTTC. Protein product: CASTLRGGGSGYTF.

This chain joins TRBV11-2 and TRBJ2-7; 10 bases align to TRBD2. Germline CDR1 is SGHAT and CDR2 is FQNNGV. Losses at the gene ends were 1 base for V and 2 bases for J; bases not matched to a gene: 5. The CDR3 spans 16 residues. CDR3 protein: CASSLGSLAGAYEQYF. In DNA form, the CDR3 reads TGTGCCAGCAGCTTAGGTTCCCTAGCGGGAGCCTACGAGCAGTACTTC.

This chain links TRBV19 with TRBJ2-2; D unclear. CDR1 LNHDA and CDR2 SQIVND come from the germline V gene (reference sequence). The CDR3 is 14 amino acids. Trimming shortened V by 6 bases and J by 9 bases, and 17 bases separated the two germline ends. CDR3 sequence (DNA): TGTGCCAGTAGGTACAAAGATTCCGGCAGGGAGCTGTTTTTT. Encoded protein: CASRYKDSGRELFF.

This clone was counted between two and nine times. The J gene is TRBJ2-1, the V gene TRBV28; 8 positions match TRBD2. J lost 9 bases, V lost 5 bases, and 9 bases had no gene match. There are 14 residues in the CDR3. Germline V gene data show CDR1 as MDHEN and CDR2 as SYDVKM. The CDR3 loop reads CASSPSREGREQFF. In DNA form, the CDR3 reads TGTGCCAGCAGTCCCAGCCGGGAGGGCCGTGAGCAGTTCTTC.

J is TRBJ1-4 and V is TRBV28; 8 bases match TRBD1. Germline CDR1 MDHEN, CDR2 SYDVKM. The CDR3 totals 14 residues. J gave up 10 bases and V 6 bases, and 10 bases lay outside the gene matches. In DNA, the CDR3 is TGTGCCAGCAGCCTGGACAGGGCGTTGGGAAAACTGTTTTTT. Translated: CASSLDRALGKLFF.

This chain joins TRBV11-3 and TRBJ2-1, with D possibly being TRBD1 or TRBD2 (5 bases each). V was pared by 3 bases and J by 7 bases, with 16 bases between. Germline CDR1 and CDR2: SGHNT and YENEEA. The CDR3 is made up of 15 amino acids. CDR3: CASSFRWGLVNEQFF. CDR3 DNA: TGTGCCAGCAGCTTCCGGTGGGGGTTAGTTAATGAGCAGTTCTTC.

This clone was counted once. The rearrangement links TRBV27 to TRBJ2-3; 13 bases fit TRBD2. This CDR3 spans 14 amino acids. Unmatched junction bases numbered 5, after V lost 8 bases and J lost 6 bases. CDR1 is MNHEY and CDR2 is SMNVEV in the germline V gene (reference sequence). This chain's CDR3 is CASGGLAGVDTQYF. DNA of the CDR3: TGTGCCAGCGGTGGACTAGCGGGAGTGGATACGCAGTATTTT.

CDR3 in amino acids: CASSLGHTGELFF. The DNA for the CDR3 is TGTGCCAGCAGCTTAGGCCATACCGGGGAGCTGTTTTTT. This chain uses TRBV11-3 with TRBJ2-2; the D is unclear. V gave up 1 base and J gave up 5 bases, with 5 bases separating them. The germline CDR1 and CDR2 sequences are SGHNT and YENEEA. The CDR3 is 13 residues long.

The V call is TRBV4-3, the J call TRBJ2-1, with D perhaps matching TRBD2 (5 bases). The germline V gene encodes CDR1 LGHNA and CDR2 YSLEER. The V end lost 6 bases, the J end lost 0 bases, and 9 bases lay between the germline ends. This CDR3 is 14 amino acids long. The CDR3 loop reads CASSHRGSYNEQFF. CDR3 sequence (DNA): TGCGCCAGCAGTCACCGGGGCTCCTACAATGAGCAGTTCTTC.

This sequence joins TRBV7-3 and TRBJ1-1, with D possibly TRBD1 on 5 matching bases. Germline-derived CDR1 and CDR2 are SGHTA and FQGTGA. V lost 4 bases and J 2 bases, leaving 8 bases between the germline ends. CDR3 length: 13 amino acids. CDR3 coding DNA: TGTGCCAGCAGCTCCGGGACTAACACTGAAGCTTTCTTT. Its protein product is CASSSGTNTEAFF.

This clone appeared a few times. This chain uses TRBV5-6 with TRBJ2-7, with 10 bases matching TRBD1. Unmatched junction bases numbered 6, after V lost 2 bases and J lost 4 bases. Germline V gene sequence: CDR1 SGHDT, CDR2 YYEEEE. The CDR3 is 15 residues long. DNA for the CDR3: TGTGCCAGCAGCTTTTATGGGACAGGGGAATACGAGCAGTACTTC. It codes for CASSFYGTGEYEQYF.

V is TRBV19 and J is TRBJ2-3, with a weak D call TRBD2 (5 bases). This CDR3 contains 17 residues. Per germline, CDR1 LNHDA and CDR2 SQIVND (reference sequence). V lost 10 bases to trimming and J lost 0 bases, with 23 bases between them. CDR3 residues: CATDPRGDSLSTDTQYF. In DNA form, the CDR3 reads TGTGCCACCGATCCCCGGGGTGACTCACTAAGCACAGATACGCAGTATTTT.

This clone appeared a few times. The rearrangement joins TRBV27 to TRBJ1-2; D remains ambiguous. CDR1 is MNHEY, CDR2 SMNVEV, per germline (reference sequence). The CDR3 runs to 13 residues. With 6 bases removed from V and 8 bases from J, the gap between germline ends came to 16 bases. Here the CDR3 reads CASRLGPSGGYTF. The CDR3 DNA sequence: TGTGCCAGCAGGCTCGGCCCCTCGGGAGGCTACACCTTC.

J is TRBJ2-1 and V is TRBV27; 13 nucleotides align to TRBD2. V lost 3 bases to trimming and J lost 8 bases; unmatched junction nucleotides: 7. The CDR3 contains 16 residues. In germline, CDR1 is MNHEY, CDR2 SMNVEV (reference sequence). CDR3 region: CASSLATSGRRYEQFF. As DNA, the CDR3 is TGTGCCAGCAGTTTGGCGACTAGCGGGAGGAGGTATGAGCAGTTCTTC.